This TCR beta chain was recorded in a study of T cell responses to AZD1222 COVID-19 vaccine. Study-wide results and caveats: Clonal diversity may have been underestimated in mostly white British donors.

The protocol was immunoSEQ multiplex PCR, while the TCRdb copy is restricted to in-frame clones and leaves out a portion. Of 250,000 to 300,000 clones listed, about 94% are singletons. CDR1 and CDR2 from the germline V gene are MDHEN and SYDVKM. CDR3 length: 13 amino acids. V was pared by 8 bases and J by 11 bases, with 16 bases between. Comments on this clone: Its antigen remains unidentified.

The receptor comes from an adult who received the AZD1222 COVID-19 vaccine. The chain links TRBV28 to TRBJ1-6; D is ambiguous. Source: peripheral blood, taken 28 days after the second AZD1222 dose. Here the CDR3 reads CASGSDRPAPLHF. In DNA, the CDR3 is TGTGCCAGCGGATCCGATCGGCCTGCACCCCTCCACTTT.